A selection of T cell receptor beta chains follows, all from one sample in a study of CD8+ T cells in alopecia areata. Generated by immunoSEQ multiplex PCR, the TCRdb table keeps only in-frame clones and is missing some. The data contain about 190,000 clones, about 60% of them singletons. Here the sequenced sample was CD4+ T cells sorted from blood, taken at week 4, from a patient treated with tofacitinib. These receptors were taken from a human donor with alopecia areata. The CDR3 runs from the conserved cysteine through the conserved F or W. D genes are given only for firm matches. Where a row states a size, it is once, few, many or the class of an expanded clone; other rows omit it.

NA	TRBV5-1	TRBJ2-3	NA	TGCGCCAGCAGCTTGGAGGGTAGCCTCGCAGATACGCAGTATTTT	CASSLEGSLADTQYF
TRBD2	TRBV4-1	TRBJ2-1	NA	TGCGCCAGCAGCCAAGATAGGGGGACTAGCGGGAGTAAGTACAATGAGCAGTTCTTC	CASSQDRGTSGSKYNEQFF
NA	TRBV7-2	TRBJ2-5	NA	TGTGCCAGCAGCTCCCGGCGAGGTTTGGAGACCCAGTACTTC	CASSSRRGLETQYF
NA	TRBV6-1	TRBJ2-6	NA	TGTGCCAGCAGTGAACATAACAAGGGGTTAGCTGGGGCCAACGTCCTGACTTTC	CASSEHNKGLAGANVLTF
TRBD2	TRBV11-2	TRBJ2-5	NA	TGTGCCAGCACCCCGGGGACTAAAGAGACCCAGTACTTC	CASTPGTKETQYF
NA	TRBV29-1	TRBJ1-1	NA	TGCAGCGTTGTAGAAAGATTGAACACTGAAGCTTTCTTT	CSVVERLNTEAFF
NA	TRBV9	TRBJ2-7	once	TGTGCCAGCAGCGTAGGGTGGCAATCGGGCGAGCAGTACTTC	CASSVGWQSGEQYF
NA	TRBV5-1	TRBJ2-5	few	TGCGCCAGCAGCCCGACTGGGCGGGGAGAGACCCAGTACTTC	CASSPTGRGETQYF
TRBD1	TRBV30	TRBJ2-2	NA	TGTGCCTGGAGTCATCCGGGACAGGGGAAACCCGGGGAGCTGTTTTTT	CAWSHPGQGKPGELFF
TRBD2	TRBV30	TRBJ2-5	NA	TGTGCCTGGAGCGGGGGGTCGGAAGAGACCCAGTACTTC	CAWSGGSEETQYF
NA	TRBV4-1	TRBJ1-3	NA	TGCGCCAGCAGCCAAGGCCGGGGGCGCACTGGAAACACCATATATTTT	CASSQGRGRTGNTIYF
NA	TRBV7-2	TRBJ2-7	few	TGTGCCAGCAGCTTACTAGGACAGTGGGCCGAGCAGTACTTC	CASSLLGQWAEQYF
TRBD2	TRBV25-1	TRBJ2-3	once	TGTGCCAGCAGTGTAGGGGGTAGCGGGAGTTCAGATACGCAGTATTTT	CASSVGGSGSSDTQYF
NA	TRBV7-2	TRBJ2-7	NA	TGTGCCAGCAGCCTCCGACAGCTCTACGAGCAGTACTTC	CASSLRQLYEQYF
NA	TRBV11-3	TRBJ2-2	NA	TGTGCCAGCAGCGCTCCGGTCGGGGAGCTGTTTTTT	CASSAPVGELFF
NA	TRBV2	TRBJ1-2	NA	TGTGCCAGCAGTGAATCCGGGCTAACCCTTAACTATGGCTACACCTTC	CASSESGLTLNYGYTF
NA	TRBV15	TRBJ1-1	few	TGTGCCACCAGCGGGGACCGAAAGAACACTGAAGCTTTCTTT	CATSGDRKNTEAFF
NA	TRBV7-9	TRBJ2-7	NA	TGTGCCAGCAGCTTAGAGCGTCTCCAGCAGTACTTC	CASSLERLQQYF
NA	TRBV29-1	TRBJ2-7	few	TGCAGCGTTGAGCTACCTAGCAACGAGCAGTACTTC	CSVELPSNEQYF
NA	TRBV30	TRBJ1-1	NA	TGTGCCTGGAGTGTCGCACCAAACACTGAAGCTTTCTTT	CAWSVAPNTEAFF
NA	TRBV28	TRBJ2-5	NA	TGTGCCAGCAGACCCTTCGGTGGGGCAGAGACCCAGTACTTC	CASRPFGGAETQYF
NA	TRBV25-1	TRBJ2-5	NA	TGTGCCAGCAGTGCGAGGCGGGAGACCCAGTACTTC	CASSARRETQYF
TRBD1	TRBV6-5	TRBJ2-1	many	TGTGCCAGCAGTTACGAAGGGACAGGGGAGTTCTTC	CASSYEGTGEFF
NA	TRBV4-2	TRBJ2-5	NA	TGTGCCAGCAGCCGAACCCCCAGCGGTCTTGGGGAGACCCAGTACTTC	CASSRTPSGLGETQYF
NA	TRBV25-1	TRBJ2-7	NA	TGTGCCAGCAGTCGGTCGGGGGAACTCTCCTACGAGCAGTACTTC	CASSRSGELSYEQYF
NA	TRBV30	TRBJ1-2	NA	TGTGCCTGGAGTGTATTCCTTAGGGGTTTTGGCTACACCTTC	CAWSVFLRGFGYTF
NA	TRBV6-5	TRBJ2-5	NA	TGTGCCAGCATAAGCCAGAGTCAAGAGACCCAGTACTTC	CASISQSQETQYF
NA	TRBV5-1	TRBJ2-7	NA	TGCGCCAGCAGCTGGACGGGACCGCGGGACGAGCAGTACTTC	CASSWTGPRDEQYF
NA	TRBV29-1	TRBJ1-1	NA	TGCAGCGTTGAACCGACGAACACTGAAGCTTTCTTT	CSVEPTNTEAFF
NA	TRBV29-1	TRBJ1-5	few	TGCAGCGTCGGGGACAATAATCAGCCCCAGCATTTT	CSVGDNNQPQHF
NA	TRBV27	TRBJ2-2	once	TGTGCCAGCAGTTTAGTTCCCGGGGAGCTGTTTTTT	CASSLVPGELFF
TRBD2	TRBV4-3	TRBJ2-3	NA	TGCGCCAGCAGCCAAGATTCGGGGGGAGATACGCAGTATTTT	CASSQDSGGDTQYF
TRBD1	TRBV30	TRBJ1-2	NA	TGTGCCTGGAGTGGTAACAGGGGCCGGGACTATGGCTACACCTTC	CAWSGNRGRDYGYTF
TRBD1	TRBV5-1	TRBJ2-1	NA	TGCGCCAGCAGCCTGACAGGGCAAAAGGTTCCCTACAATGAGCAGTTCTTC	CASSLTGQKVPYNEQFF
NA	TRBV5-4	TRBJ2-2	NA	TGTGCCAGCAGCTCAGGACGAGATCGCACCGGGGAGCTGTTTTTT	CASSSGRDRTGELFF
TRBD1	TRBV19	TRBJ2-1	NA	TGTGCCAGTAGTACAACGCGTCAGGGGGCCTACAATGAGCAGTTCTTC	CASSTTRQGAYNEQFF
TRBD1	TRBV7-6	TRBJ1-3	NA	TGTGCCAGCAGCTCGGGACAGGTCTTCTCTGGAAACACCATATATTTT	CASSSGQVFSGNTIYF
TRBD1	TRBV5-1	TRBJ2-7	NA	TGCGCCAGCAGCTCGATCCAGGGGGAGAAAGGCGAGCAGTACTTC	CASSSIQGEKGEQYF
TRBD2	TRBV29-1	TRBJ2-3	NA	TGCAGCGTTGAAGCCCTTCGGCGACTAGCGGGAGGGACAGATACGCAGTATTTT	CSVEALRRLAGGTDTQYF
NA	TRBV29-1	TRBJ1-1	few	TGCAGCGTTGGGAGGAACACTGAAGCTTTCTTT	CSVGRNTEAFF
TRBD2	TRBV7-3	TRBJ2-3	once	TGTGCCAGCAGCCCGACCAGCGGGAGAACAGATACGCAGTATTTT	CASSPTSGRTDTQYF
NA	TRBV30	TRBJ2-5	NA	TGTGCCTGGAGGCCGGGGTTTGAGACCCAGTACTTC	CAWRPGFETQYF
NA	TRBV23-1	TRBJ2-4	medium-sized	TGCGCCAAGGGGGGCAGAGAAAACATTCAGTACTTC	CAKGGRENIQYF
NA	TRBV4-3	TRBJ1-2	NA	TGCGCCAGCAGCCCCCGGACTTGGGGGGCGCCGGATGGCTACACCTTC	CASSPRTWGAPDGYTF
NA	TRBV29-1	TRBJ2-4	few	TGCAGCATTCCTTCAGAAGCAGACATTCAGTACTTC	CSIPSEADIQYF
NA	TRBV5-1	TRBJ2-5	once	TGCGCCAGCAGCGCCTCAGAGACCCAGTACTTC	CASSASETQYF
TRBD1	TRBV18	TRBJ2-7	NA	TGTGCCAGCTCACGCCCGACAGGGCCCCTCGAGCAGTACTTC	CASSRPTGPLEQYF
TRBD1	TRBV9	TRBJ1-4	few	TGTGCCAGCAGCGCCAACACGACAGGGCTTAATGAAAAACTGTTTTTT	CASSANTTGLNEKLFF
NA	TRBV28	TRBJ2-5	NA	TGTGCCAGCAGTTCACAGGGGAGGGGAGAGACCCAGTACTTC	CASSSQGRGETQYF
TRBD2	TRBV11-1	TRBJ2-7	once	TGTGCCAGCAGCCGAAGACTAGCGCGAACCTACTACGAGCAGTACTTC	CASSRRLARTYYEQYF
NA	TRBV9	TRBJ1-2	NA	TGTGCCAGCAGCTTACGACCGATACCCAACTATGGCTACACCTTC	CASSLRPIPNYGYTF
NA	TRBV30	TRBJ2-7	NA	TGTGCCTGGAGGCCCCGTGGGGCTAGCGACGAGCAGTACTTC	CAWRPRGASDEQYF
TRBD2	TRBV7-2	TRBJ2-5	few	TGTGCCAGCAGCCTACGGGGGGTGACCCAGTACTTC	CASSLRGVTQYF
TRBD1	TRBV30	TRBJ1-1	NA	TGTGCCTGGAGTCGGGCAGGGGGGACCACTGAAGCTTTCTTT	CAWSRAGGTTEAFF
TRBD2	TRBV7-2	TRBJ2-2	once	TGTGCCAGCAGATCGGGACTAGCGGGCACCGGGGAGCTGTTTTTT	CASRSGLAGTGELFF